The 19 T cell receptor beta chains listed next were all sequenced from one sample in a study of T-cell reconstitution after alpha-beta-depleted transplantation in children. Unique molecular identifiers were incorporated when the TCRbeta library was constructed. TCRdb redid the calling of the PCR reads with MiXCR, one entry per CDR3 protein. The table shows about 980,000 distinct CDR3 sequences, with about 26% occurring only once. The sequencing here drew on PBMCs, mostly from graft donor cells, taken 360 days after TCRalphabeta/CD19-depleted stem cell transplant. These receptors came from a boy under two years old who had a stem cell transplant for SCID, so the T cells may come from the graft donor.

At least ten counts were recorded for this clonotype. At one end, the junction sequence differs from germline, possibly due to a read error. The chain has TRBV5-1 and TRBJ2-1; D not certain. CDR3 size: 11 residues. CDR1 is SGHRS and CDR2 is YFSETQ in the germline V gene. This CDR3 reads CASSSYNEQFF. CDR3 DNA sequence: TGTGCCAGCAGTTCCTACAATGAGCAGTTCTTC.

The CDR3 reads CASSPRTGLISYEQYF. DNA for the CDR3: TGTGCCAGCAGCCCACGGACAGGGCTAATCTCCTACGAGCAGTACTTC. The genes are TRBV7-8 and TRBJ2-7, with 8 nucleotides matching TRBD1. The V gene end was trimmed by 5 bases and the J gene end by 0 bases; junction bases not matched to a gene: 9. The CDR3 loop spans 16 amino acids. Germline CDR1 SGHVS, CDR2 FQNEAQ. The entire variable domain, with the rest obtained from reference TRBV7-8 and TRBJ2-7, is as follows: GAGVSQSPRYKVAKRGQDVALRCDPISGHVSLFWYQQALGQGPEFLTYFQNEAQLDKSGLPSDRFFAERPEGSVSTLKIQRTQQEDSAVYLCASSPRTGLISYEQYFGPGTRLTVT.

Only a few counts were recorded for this clonotype. This chain joins TRBV12-3 or TRBV12-4 and TRBJ2-2; 8 bases map to TRBD1. This CDR3 spans 15 amino acids. The J segment lost 4 bases and the V segment lost 7 bases, leaving 8 bases of the junction unmatched. The CDR3 DNA is TGTGCCAGCACCCTCTCGGGGACAGGCACCGGGGAGCTGTTTTTT. It yields the protein CASTLSGTGTGELFF.

In its sample, this clonotype was seen a few times. The chain combines TRBV2 with TRBJ2-7; D not certain. The CDR3 is 14 residues long. With 7 bases removed from V and 2 bases from J, the gap between germline ends came to 15 bases. CDR1 and CDR2 (germline): SNHLY, FYNNEI. The CDR3 spells CASTPGRQTYEQYF. The CDR3 bases are TGTGCCAGCACGCCGGGCAGGCAGACCTACGAGCAGTACTTC. The full variable domain, in which reference TRBV2 and TRBJ2-7 provide the parts outside the CDR3, is EPEVTQTPSHQVTQMGQEVILRCVPISNHLYFYWYRQILGQKVEFLVSFYNNEISEKSEIFDDQFSVERPDGSNFTLKIRSTKLEDSAMYFCASTPGRQTYEQYFGPGTRLTVT.

The table lists this clonotype with a few counts. V gene TRBV3-1 combines with J gene TRBJ2-7; D is possibly TRBD2 (5 bases). Germline loops: CDR1 LGHDT, CDR2 YNNKEL (reference sequence). The CDR3 extends over 19 amino acids. V gave up 0 bases and J gave up 3 bases, with 24 bases separating them. CDR3 DNA: TGTGCCAGCAGCCAAGATTTGGGGTCAGAGGGTTGGGGATTCTACGAGCAGTACTTC. Amino acids: CASSQDLGSEGWGFYEQYF.

In this sample, this clonotype turned up many times. This chain uses TRBV5-1 with TRBJ1-1; D remains unclear. Germline CDR1 is SGHRS and CDR2 is YFSETQ. Trimming took off 0 bases at V and 1 base at J, with 4 bases between the two ends. CDR3 length: 13 residues. The CDR3 loop is CASSLEENTEAFF. CDR3 nucleotides: TGCGCCAGCAGCTTGGAGGAGAACACTGAAGCTTTCTTT.

The sample holds one count of this clonotype. The V call is TRBV2, the J call TRBJ2-5, with a tentative D call TRBD1 (6 bases). V dropped 0 bases and J dropped 5 bases, with 16 bases sitting between them. CDR1 and CDR2 (germline): SNHLY, FYNNEI. The length of the CDR3 is 16 residues. CDR3 protein: CASSEAGGPGLETQYF. CDR3 sequence (DNA): TGTGCCAGCAGTGAAGCAGGGGGTCCGGGTCTCGAGACCCAGTACTTC.

This clonotype showed up many times. A much larger clone lies one base from this, so it may be a read error. The chain couples TRBV28 to TRBJ2-3; 9 bases line up with TRBD2. V shed 6 bases, J shed 2 bases, and the junction held 3 bases outside the gene matches. Germline V lookup: CDR1 MDHEN, CDR2 SYDVKM. The CDR3 length is 14 residues. The CDR3: CASSLAGDTDTQYF. CDR3 DNA: TGTGCCAGCAGCTTAGCGGGGGACACAGATACGCAGTATTTT.

This clonotype occurred once. CDR3: CASSPVGGNPTYEQYF. CDR3 in DNA: TGTGCCAGCAGCCCCGTGGGAGGTAACCCCACCTACGAGCAGTACTTC. V gene TRBV7-9 combines with J gene TRBJ2-7; D possibly corresponds to TRBD2 (6 bases). This CDR3 spans 16 amino acids. Germline V gene lookup returns CDR1 SEHNR and CDR2 FQNEAQ (reference sequence). V was clipped by 5 bases and J by 2 bases, with 19 bases between them.

DNA of the CDR3: TGCGCCAGCAGCCTACACGGGTCGGGGAAGTCACCCCTCCACTTT. Translation gives CASSLHGSGKSPLHF. The chain recombines TRBV5-1 with TRBJ1-6; D gene ambiguous. Germline values: CDR1 SGHRS, CDR2 YFSETQ. The V end lost 4 bases, the J end lost 10 bases, and 18 bases lay between the germline ends. This CDR3 is built from 15 residues.

The genes are TRBV9 and TRBJ2-3; D may match TRBD1 or TRBD2 (5 bases each). Germline lookup yields CDR1 SGDLS and CDR2 YYNGEE. The V end lost 4 bases, the J end lost 2 bases, and 11 bases lay between the germline ends. The CDR3 sequence is 14 residues long. DNA for the CDR3: TGTGCCAGCAGCCACGTGGGGGTCACAGATACGCAGTATTTT. It is translated as CASSHVGVTDTQYF. Drawing the rest from reference TRBV9 and TRBJ2-3, the complete variable domain is DSGVTQTPKHLITATGQRVTLRCSPRSGDLSVYWYQQSLDQGLQFLIQYYNGEERAKGNILERFSAQQFPDLHSELNLSSLELGDSALYFCASSHVGVTDTQYFGPGTRLTVL.

This clonotype showed up just a few times. V is TRBV5-5 and J is TRBJ2-7; D may correspond to TRBD1 or TRBD2 (5 bases each). V was pared by 4 bases and J by 3 bases, with 17 bases between. The V gene's germline CDR1 is SGHKS and CDR2 YYEKEE (reference sequence). The CDR3 loop spans 15 amino acids. The CDR3 sequence: CASSLGAGTGYEQYF. DNA of the CDR3: TGTGCCAGCAGCCTCGGGGCAGGGACGGGCTACGAGCAGTACTTC.

This clonotype showed up many times. The chain uses TRBV28 and TRBJ2-2; D not resolved. In germline, CDR1 is MDHEN, CDR2 SYDVKM. There are 14 residues in the CDR3. The V end was cut by 2 bases, the J end by 8 bases, with 12 bases between. The CDR3 DNA reads as TGTGCCAGCAGTTTACCTGCGTTTAGGGGGGAGCTGTTTTTT. Its translation is CASSLPAFRGELFF.

This clonotype showed up just a few times. The J gene is TRBJ2-2, the V gene TRBV2, with unresolved D. The germline CDR1 and CDR2 sequences are SNHLY and FYNNEI. The CDR3 spans 14 residues. Trimming took 1 base from V and 5 from J, leaving 8 bases between them. CDR3 nucleotide sequence: TGTGCCAGCAGTGAAGGACTTAAGACCGGGGAGCTGTTTTTT. Its translation: CASSEGLKTGELFF.

This clonotype was recorded at least ten times. The chain carries TRBV9 and TRBJ2-1; no clear D gene. Germline assignment: CDR1 SGDLS and CDR2 YYNGEE. V was pared by 4 bases and J by 2 bases, with 13 bases between. The CDR3 length is 15 residues. This chain's CDR3 is CASSFLPGAYNEQFF. The CDR3 nucleotides are TGTGCCAGCAGCTTCCTCCCTGGGGCCTACAATGAGCAGTTCTTC.

This clonotype was observed a few times. The chain has TRBV20-1 and TRBJ2-7, with 15 bases identical to TRBD2. This CDR3 spans 14 amino acids. Germline trimming cut 5 bases from V and 4 bases from J; bases unmatched to any gene: 3. In germline, CDR1 is DFQATT, CDR2 SNEGSKA (reference sequence). The CDR3 spells CSASGTSGGYEQYF. The DNA of the CDR3 is TGCAGTGCTTCCGGGACTAGCGGGGGGTACGAGCAGTACTTC.

This rearrangement joins TRBV6-2 or TRBV6-3 to TRBJ1-1; the D is unclear. From germline, CDR1 is MNHEY and CDR2 SVGEGT. The ends were cut back, 2 bases at V and 10 bases at J, with 11 bases in the middle. This CDR3 is 12 amino acids long. DNA for the CDR3: TGTGCCAGCAGTTACCTGGGTGGCGTAGCTTTCTTT. This translates into CASSYLGGVAFF.

This clonotype was found a few times. CDR3: CAISERTSHRRNQPQHF. CDR3 DNA: TGTGCCATCAGTGAAAGGACGTCCCATAGACGCAATCAGCCCCAGCATTTT. The rearrangement joins TRBV10-3 to TRBJ1-5; no definite D call. This CDR3 comprises 17 residues. Germline V gives CDR1 ENHRY, CDR2 SYGVKD. The germline V and J ends were trimmed by 3 bases and 2 bases, with 17 bases remaining between them.

This clonotype was found a few times. V is TRBV2 and J is TRBJ2-3, with a tentative D call TRBD2 (7 bases). The CDR3 covers 14 residues. Germline V gives CDR1 SNHLY, CDR2 FYNNEI. Deletions cut 6 bases from V and 1 base from J, with 11 bases between. CDR3 in DNA: TGTGCCAGCAGCGAGGGGGGGGGCACAGATACGCAGTATTTT. This encodes CASSEGGGTDTQYF.